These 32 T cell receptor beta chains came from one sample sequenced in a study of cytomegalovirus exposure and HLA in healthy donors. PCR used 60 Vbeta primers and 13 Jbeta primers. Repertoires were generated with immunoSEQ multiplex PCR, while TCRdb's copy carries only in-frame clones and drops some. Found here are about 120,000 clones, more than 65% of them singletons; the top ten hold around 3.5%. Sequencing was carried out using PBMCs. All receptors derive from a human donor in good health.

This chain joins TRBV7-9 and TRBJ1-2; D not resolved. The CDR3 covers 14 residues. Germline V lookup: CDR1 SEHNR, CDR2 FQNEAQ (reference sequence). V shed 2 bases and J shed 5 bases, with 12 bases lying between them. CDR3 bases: TGTGCCAGCAGCTTAAGATCACACCTTTATGGCTACACCTTC. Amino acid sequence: CASSLRSHLYGYTF. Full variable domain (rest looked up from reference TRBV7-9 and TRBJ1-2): DTGVSQNPRHKITKRGQNVTFRCDPISEHNRLYWYRQTLGQGPEFLTYFQNEAQLEKSRLLSDRFSAERPKGSFSTLEIQRTEQGDSAMYLCASSLRSHLYGYTFGSGTRLTVV.

The CDR3 region is CASSDYGGGGDTQYF. Here the CDR3 DNA reads TGTGCCAGCAGTGACTATGGCGGGGGAGGTGATACGCAGTATTTT. This chain connects TRBV6-4 to TRBJ2-3, with 7 bases lining up with TRBD2. The J segment lost 6 bases and the V segment lost 1 base, leaving 7 bases of the junction unmatched. Per the germline V gene, CDR1 is MRHNA and CDR2 is SNTAGT. The CDR3 has 15 residues.

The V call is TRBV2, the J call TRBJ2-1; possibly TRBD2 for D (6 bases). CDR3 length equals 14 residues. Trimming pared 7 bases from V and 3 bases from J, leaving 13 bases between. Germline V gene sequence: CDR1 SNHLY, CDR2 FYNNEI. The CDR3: CASMGVADYNEQFF. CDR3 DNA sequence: TGTGCCAGCATGGGCGTAGCGGACTACAATGAGCAGTTCTTC. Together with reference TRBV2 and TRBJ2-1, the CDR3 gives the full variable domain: EPEVTQTPSHQVTQMGQEVILRCVPISNHLYFYWYRQILGQKVEFLVSFYNNEISEKSEIFDDQFSVERPDGSNFTLKIRSTKLEDSAMYFCASMGVADYNEQFFGPGTRLTVL.

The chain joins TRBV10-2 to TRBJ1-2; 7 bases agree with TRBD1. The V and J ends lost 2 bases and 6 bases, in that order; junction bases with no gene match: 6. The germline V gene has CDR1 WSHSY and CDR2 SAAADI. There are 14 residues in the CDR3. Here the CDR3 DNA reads TGCGCCAGCAGTGAGGGCAGGGGGACCCATGGCTACACCTTC. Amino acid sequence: CASSEGRGTHGYTF.

CDR3 amino acids: CASSLSRAREQYF. CDR3 DNA: TGTGCCAGCAGTCTCTCGCGGGCGCGCGAGCAGTACTTC. The V and J genes are TRBV27 and TRBJ2-7; TRBD2 is a possible D gene (5 bases). Germline loops: CDR1 MNHEY, CDR2 SMNVEV (reference sequence). The CDR3 contains 13 residues. Trimming left V 5 bases short and J 6 bases short, with 14 bases between.

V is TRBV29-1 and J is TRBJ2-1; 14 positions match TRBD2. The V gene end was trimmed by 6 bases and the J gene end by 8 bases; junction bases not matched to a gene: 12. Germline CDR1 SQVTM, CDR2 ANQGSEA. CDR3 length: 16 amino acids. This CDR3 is CSVLGGTSGSSYEQFF. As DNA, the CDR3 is TGCAGCGTCCTTGGGGGGACTAGCGGGAGTAGCTATGAGCAGTTCTTC.

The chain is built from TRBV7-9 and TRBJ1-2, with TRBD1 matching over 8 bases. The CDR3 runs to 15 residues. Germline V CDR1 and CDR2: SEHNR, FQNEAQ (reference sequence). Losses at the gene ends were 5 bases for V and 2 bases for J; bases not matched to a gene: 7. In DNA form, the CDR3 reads TGTGCCAGCAGCCAGCCGGGACAGGTGAACTATGGCTACACCTTC. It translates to CASSQPGQVNYGYTF. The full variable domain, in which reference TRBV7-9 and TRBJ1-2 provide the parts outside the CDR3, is DTGVSQNPRHKITKRGQNVTFRCDPISEHNRLYWYRQTLGQGPEFLTYFQNEAQLEKSRLLSDRFSAERPKGSFSTLEIQRTEQGDSAMYLCASSQPGQVNYGYTFGSGTRLTVV.

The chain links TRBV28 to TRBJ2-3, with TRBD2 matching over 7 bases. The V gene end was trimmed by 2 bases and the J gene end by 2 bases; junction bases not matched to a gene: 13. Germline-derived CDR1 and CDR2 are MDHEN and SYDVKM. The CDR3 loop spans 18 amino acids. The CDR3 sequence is CASSLGASGTHLTDTQYF. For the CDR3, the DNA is TGTGCCAGCAGTTTAGGGGCTAGCGGCACCCACCTCACAGATACGCAGTATTTT.

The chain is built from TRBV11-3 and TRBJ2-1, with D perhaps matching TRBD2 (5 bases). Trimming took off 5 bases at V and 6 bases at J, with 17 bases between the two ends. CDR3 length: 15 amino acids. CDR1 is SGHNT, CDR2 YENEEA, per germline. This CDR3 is CASSARVAGINEQFF. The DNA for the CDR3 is TGTGCCAGCAGCGCTAGGGTCGCGGGTATCAATGAGCAGTTCTTC.

The CDR3 is CASSIDEHGTVHWLLTRSQETQYF. The CDR3 nucleotides are TGTGCCAGTAGTATAGACGAGCACGGGACAGTCCATTGGCTGCTAACTCGAAGCCAAGAGACCCAGTACTTC. The gene calls are TRBV19 and TRBJ2-5; 7 positions match TRBD1. CDR3 length equals 24 residues. Germline-derived CDR1 and CDR2 are LNHDA and SQIVND (reference sequence). The trim removed 0 bases at V and 1 base at J, leaving 29 bases unmatched.

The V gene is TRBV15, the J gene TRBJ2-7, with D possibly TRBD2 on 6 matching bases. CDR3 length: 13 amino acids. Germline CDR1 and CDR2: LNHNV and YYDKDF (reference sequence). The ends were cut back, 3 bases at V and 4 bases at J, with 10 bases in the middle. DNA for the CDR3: TGTGCCACCAGCAGGGACTACGGTTACGAGCAGTACTTC. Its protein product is CATSRDYGYEQYF.

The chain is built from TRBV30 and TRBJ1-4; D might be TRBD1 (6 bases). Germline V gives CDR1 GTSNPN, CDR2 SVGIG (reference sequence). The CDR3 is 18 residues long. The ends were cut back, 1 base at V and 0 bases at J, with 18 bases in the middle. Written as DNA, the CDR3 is TGTGCCTGGAGTGGGGTCAGGGGAACTGCTGCAACTAATGAAAAACTGTTTTTT. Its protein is CAWSGVRGTAATNEKLFF.

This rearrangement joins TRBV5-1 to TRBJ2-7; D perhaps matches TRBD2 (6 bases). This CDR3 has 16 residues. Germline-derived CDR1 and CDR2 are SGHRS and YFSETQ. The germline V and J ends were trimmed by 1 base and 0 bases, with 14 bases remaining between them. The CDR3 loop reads CASSLLGSGGSYEQYF. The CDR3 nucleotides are TGCGCCAGCAGCTTGCTCGGGAGCGGCGGCTCCTACGAGCAGTACTTC. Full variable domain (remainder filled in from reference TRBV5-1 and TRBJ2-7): KAGVTQTPRYLIKTRGQQVTLSCSPISGHRSVSWYQQTPGQGLQFLFEYFSETQRNKGNFPGRFSGRQFSNSRSEMNVSTLELGDSALYLCASSLLGSGGSYEQYFGPGTRLTVT.

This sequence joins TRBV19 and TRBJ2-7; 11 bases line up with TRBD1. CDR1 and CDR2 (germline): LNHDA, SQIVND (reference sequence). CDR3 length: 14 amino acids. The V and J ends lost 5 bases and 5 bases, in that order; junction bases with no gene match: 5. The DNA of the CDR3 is TGTGCCAGTAGTGGGACAGGGGGAGGTAACGAGCAGTACTTC. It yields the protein CASSGTGGGNEQYF.

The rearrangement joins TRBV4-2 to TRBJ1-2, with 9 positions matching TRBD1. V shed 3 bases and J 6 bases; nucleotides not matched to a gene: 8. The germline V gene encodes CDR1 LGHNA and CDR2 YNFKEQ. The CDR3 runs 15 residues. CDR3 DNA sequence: TGTGCCAGCAGCCACTTGGACAGGGGAGGGGATGGCTACACCTTC. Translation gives CASSHLDRGGDGYTF.

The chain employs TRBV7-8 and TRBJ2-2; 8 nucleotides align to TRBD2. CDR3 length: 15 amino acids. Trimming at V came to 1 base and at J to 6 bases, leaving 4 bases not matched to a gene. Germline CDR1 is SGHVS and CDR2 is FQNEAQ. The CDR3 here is CASSLVAGGAGELFF. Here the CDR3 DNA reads TGTGCCAGCAGCTTAGTTGCGGGAGGCGCCGGGGAGCTGTTTTTT. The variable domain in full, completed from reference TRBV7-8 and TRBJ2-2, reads GAGVSQSPRYKVAKRGQDVALRCDPISGHVSLFWYQQALGQGPEFLTYFQNEAQLDKSGLPSDRFFAERPEGSVSTLKIQRTQQEDSAVYLCASSLVAGGAGELFFGEGSRLTVL.

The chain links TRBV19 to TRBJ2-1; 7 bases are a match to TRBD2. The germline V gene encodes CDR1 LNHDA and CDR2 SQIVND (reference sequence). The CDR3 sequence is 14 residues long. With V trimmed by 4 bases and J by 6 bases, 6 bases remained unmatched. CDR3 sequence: CASSTQIAGNEQFF. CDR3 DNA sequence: TGTGCCAGTAGTACCCAGATAGCGGGCAATGAGCAGTTCTTC. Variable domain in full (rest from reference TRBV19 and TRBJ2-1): DGGITQSPKYLFRKEGQNVTLSCEQNLNHDAMYWYRQDPGQGLRLIYYSQIVNDFQKGDIAEGYSVSREKKESFPLTVTSAQKNPTAFYLCASSTQIAGNEQFFGPGTRLTVL.

The chain's CDR3 is CASSGGQAQGGNTIYF. The DNA for the CDR3 is TGTGCCAGCAGTGGGGGACAGGCCCAGGGAGGAAACACCATATATTTT. The chain employs TRBV6-1 and TRBJ1-3, with 8 bases fitting TRBD1. The V gene end was trimmed by 4 bases and the J gene end by 4 bases; junction bases not matched to a gene: 9. The CDR3 consists of 16 residues. Germline-derived CDR1 and CDR2 are MNHNS and SASEGT.

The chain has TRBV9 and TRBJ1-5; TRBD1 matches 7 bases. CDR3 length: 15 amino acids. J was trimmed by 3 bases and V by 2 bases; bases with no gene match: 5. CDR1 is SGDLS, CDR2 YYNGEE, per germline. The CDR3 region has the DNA TGTGCCAGCAGCGTCAAGGGACAGCTCAATCAGCCCCAGCATTTT. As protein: CASSVKGQLNQPQHF.

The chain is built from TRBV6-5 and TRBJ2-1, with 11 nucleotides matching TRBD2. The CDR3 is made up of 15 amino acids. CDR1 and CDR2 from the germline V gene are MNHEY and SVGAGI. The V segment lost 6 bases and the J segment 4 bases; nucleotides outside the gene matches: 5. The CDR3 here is CASSFTSGSYNEQFF. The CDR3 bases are TGTGCCAGCAGCTTCACTAGCGGGAGTTACAATGAGCAGTTCTTC.

The CDR3 spells CASNSRQGAKTEAFF. The CDR3 DNA reads as TGTGCCAGCAACTCACGACAGGGGGCAAAGACTGAAGCTTTCTTT. V usage is TRBV6-1 and J usage is TRBJ1-1; 10 bases are a match to TRBD1. This CDR3 is built from 15 residues. Germline V lookup: CDR1 MNHNS, CDR2 SASEGT. Trimming cost V 7 bases and J 5 bases; bases outside gene matches: 10.

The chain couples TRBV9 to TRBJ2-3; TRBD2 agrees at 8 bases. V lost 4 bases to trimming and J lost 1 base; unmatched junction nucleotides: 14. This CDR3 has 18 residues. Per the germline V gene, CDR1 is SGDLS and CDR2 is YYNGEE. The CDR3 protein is CASSQLSRPGLGTDTQYF. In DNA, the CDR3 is TGTGCCAGCAGCCAACTCTCCAGACCGGGACTAGGCACAGATACGCAGTATTTT. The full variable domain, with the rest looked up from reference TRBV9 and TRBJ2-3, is DSGVTQTPKHLITATGQRVTLRCSPRSGDLSVYWYQQSLDQGLQFLIQYYNGEERAKGNILERFSAQQFPDLHSELNLSSLELGDSALYFCASSQLSRPGLGTDTQYFGPGTRLTVL.

CDR3 residues: CASSFGQSQETQYF. The CDR3 coding sequence is TGTGCCAGCAGCTTTGGACAGAGCCAAGAGACCCAGTACTTC. The chain employs TRBV11-3 and TRBJ2-5, with TRBD1 as a possible D gene (6 bases). The CDR3 contains 14 residues. V was pared by 3 bases and J by 1 base, with 9 bases between. Germline V gene data show CDR1 as SGHNT and CDR2 as YENEEA.

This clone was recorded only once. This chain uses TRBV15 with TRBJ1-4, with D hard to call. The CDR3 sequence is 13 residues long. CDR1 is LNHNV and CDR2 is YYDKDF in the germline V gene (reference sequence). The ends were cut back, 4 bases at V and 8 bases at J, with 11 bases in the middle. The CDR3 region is CATSTVRGEKLFF. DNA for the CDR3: TGTGCCACCAGCACGGTCCGCGGGGAAAAACTGTTTTTT.

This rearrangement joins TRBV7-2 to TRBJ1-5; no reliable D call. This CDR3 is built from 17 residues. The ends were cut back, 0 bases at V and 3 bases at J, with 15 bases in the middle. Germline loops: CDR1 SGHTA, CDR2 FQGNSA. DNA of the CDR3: TGTGCCAGCAGCTTAGCATGGGGAGGGCTGTCCAATCAGCCCCAGCATTTT. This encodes CASSLAWGGLSNQPQHF.

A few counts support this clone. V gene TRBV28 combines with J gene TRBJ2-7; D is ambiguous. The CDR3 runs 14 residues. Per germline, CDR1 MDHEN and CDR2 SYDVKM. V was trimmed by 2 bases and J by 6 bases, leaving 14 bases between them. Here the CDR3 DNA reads TGTGCCAGCAGTTTAAGGAGTACCGGTTTCGAGCAGTACTTC. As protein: CASSLRSTGFEQYF.

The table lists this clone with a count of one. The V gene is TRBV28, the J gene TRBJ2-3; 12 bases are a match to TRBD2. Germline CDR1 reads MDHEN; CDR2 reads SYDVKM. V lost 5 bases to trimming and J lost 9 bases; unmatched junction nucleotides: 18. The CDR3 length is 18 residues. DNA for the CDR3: TGTGCCAGCAGTAAACTCCAACTAGCGGGAGGAACTGGGGACACGCAGTATTTT. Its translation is CASSKLQLAGGTGDTQYF.

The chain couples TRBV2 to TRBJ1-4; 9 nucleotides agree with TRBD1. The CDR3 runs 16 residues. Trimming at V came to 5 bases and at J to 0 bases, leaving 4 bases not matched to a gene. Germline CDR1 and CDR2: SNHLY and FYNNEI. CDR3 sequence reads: CASSRQGETTNEKLFF. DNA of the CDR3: TGTGCCAGCAGTAGACAGGGGGAAACAACTAATGAAAAACTGTTTTTT.

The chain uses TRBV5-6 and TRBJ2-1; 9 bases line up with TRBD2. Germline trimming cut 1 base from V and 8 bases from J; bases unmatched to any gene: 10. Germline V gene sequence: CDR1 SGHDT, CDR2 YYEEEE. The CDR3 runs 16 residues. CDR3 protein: CASSLRGSGRADEQFF. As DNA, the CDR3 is TGTGCCAGCAGCTTGCGTGGTAGCGGGAGAGCCGATGAGCAGTTCTTC.

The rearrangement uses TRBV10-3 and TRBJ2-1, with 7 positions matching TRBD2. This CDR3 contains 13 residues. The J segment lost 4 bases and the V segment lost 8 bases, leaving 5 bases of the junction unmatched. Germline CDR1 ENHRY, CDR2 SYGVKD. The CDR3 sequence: CAIQGSGYNEQFF. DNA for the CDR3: TGTGCCATCCAGGGTAGCGGGTACAATGAGCAGTTCTTC.

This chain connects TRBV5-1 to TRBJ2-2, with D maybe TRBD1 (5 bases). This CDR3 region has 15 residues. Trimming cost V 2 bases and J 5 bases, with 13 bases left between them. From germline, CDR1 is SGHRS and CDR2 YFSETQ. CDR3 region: CASSFFRQITGELFF. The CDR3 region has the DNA TGCGCCAGCAGCTTCTTCAGACAGATAACCGGGGAGCTGTTTTTT.

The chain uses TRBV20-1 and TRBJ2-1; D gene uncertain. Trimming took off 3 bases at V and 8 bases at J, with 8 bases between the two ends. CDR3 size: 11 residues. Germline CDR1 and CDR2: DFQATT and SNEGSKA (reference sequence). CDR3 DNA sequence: TGCAGTGCTAGCGGGTGGGATGAGCAGTTCTTC. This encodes CSASGWDEQFF.